The rows below give T cell receptor beta chains drawn from one sample of a study of blood T cell repertoires in COVID-19. Sequencing was performed with immunoSEQ multiplex PCR; in TCRdb, only in-frame clones are kept and a portion is missing. The table has some 200,000 clones, more than 70% seen once. Sequencing input: PBMCs or T cells enriched from blood (not recorded which). These receptors were obtained from a woman between 35 and 50 years old with acute COVID-19. Each CDR3 is given with its conserved first and last residue. The D gene is left open where the match is weak. Rows may omit the clone size; those that give it use once, few, many or a size class.

clone size	D gene	V gene	J gene	CDR3 DNA	CDR3 protein
NA	TRBD1	TRBV4-1	TRBJ1-4	TGCGCCAGCAGCCACTGGACAGGGGATGAAAAACTGTTTTTT	CASSHWTGDEKLFF
many	TRBD2	TRBV3-1/TRBV3-2	TRBJ2-2	TGTGCCAGCAGCCAAGTGGGAGCGGGGGGCTCAAAGAACACCGGGGAGCTGTTTTTT	CASSQVGAGGSKNTGELFF
NA	TRBD2	TRBV27	TRBJ2-3	TGTGCCAGCAGGATACTAGCGGGAGACCGAGGAGATACGCAGTATTTT	CASRILAGDRGDTQYF
NA	NA	TRBV19	TRBJ1-3	TGTGCCAGTAGTAACGGACACCTACAGAGCTCTGGAAACACCATATATTTT	CASSNGHLQSSGNTIYF
NA	TRBD1	TRBV13	TRBJ2-5	TGTGCCAGCAGCCCACAGGGGGCGGTAAAGACCCAGTACTTC	CASSPQGAVKTQYF
NA	NA	TRBV18	TRBJ1-1	TGTGCCAGCTCACACGGACAGTTGGGAGTGAACACTGAAGCTTTCTTT	CASSHGQLGVNTEAFF
NA	NA	TRBV5-1	TRBJ1-1	TGCGCCAGCAGCTTGGGAGGTGCGGGGTACACTGAAGCTTTCTTT	CASSLGGAGYTEAFF
many	TRBD2	TRBV7-9	TRBJ2-5	TGTGCCAGCAGCCCCCCTAGCGGGAGATGGCGGGAGACCCAGTACTTC	CASSPPSGRWRETQYF
once	NA	TRBV19	TRBJ2-7	TGTGCCAGTAGTATACGAGCGGGCGGGACCGAGCAGTACTTC	CASSIRAGGTEQYF
NA	NA	TRBV7-9	TRBJ2-6	TGTGCCAGCAGCTTATTTGGGGCAGGGGAGTTCTCTGGGGCCAACGTCCTGACTTTC	CASSLFGAGEFSGANVLTF
NA	NA	TRBV9	TRBJ1-1	TGTGCCAGCAGCGTAGGTGGATTGACAGCTCAGAGCATGAACACTGAAGCTTTCTTT	CASSVGGLTAQSMNTEAFF
NA	NA	TRBV9	TRBJ1-1	TGTGCCAGCAGCGTAGGCGCCAGGGTGAACACTGAAGCTTTCTTT	CASSVGARVNTEAFF
NA	NA	TRBV28	TRBJ1-3	TGTGCCAGCAGTTTTCGGGGCTCTGGAAACACCATATATTTT	CASSFRGSGNTIYF
NA	TRBD1	TRBV28	TRBJ1-2	TGTGCCAGCAGTTTCGGGGACAGGGAATCGGCTGGCTACACCTTC	CASSFGDRESAGYTF
NA	NA	TRBV6-5	TRBJ2-7	TGTGCCACCACACAATCAACCTACGAGCAGTACTTC	CATTQSTYEQYF
NA	NA	TRBV10-3	TRBJ2-2	TGTGCCATCAGGGTAGAGGCCGGGGAGCTGTTTTTT	CAIRVEAGELFF
NA	TRBD2	TRBV7-9	TRBJ2-2	TGTGCCAGCAGCCGCGGACTAGGCTCGAACACCGGGGAGCTGTTTTTT	CASSRGLGSNTGELFF
once	TRBD2	TRBV7-8	TRBJ2-7	TGTGCCAGCAGCCGAACTAGCGGTCAACTCTACGAGCAGTACTTC	CASSRTSGQLYEQYF
NA	NA	TRBV12-3/TRBV12-4	TRBJ1-5	TGTGCCAGCAGACCTACAGGGAATCAGCCCCAGCATTTT	CASRPTGNQPQHF
few	NA	TRBV9	TRBJ1-4	TGTGCCAGCAGCGTGCGGGGAACTAATGAAAAACTGTTTTTT	CASSVRGTNEKLFF
NA	NA	TRBV21-1	TRBJ1-6	TGTGCCAGCAGCAAATGGGGGGGACAGGGGCGTTCACCCCTCCACTTT	CASSKWGGQGRSPLHF
NA	NA	TRBV12-3/TRBV12-4	TRBJ2-7	TGTGCCAGCAGCCGGGGATCCTCCTACGAGCAGTACTTC	CASSRGSSYEQYF
NA	TRBD1	TRBV2	TRBJ1-2	TGTGCCACCAATGGTAGACAGGGGGTTAGCTACACCTTC	CATNGRQGVSYTF
NA	TRBD1	TRBV5-1	TRBJ1-2	TGCGCCAGCAGCTTATTCCCGGGACAGGGGGCGCGAGGCTACACCTTC	CASSLFPGQGARGYTF
few	NA	TRBV18	TRBJ1-1	TGTGCCAGCTCACCGGGGGGAACTGTAACTGAAGCTTTCTTT	CASSPGGTVTEAFF
NA	TRBD1	TRBV19	TRBJ1-5	TGTGCCAGTAGCGATACAGGGGACCAGCCCCAGCATTTT	CASSDTGDQPQHF
NA	TRBD1	TRBV30	TRBJ1-3	TGTGCCTGGACAGGGGGCTCTGGAAACACCATATATTTT	CAWTGGSGNTIYF
NA	TRBD1	TRBV18	TRBJ1-2	TGTGCCAGCTCACCAGAGTTGGGACAGGGCGTCGATGGCTACACCTTC	CASSPELGQGVDGYTF
NA	TRBD1	TRBV28	TRBJ1-6	TGTGCCAGCAGTTTAGGCCGGGACAGGGGGGAATCACCCCTCCACTTT	CASSLGRDRGESPLHF
NA	NA	TRBV19	TRBJ1-5	TGTGCCAGTAGTAGAGAGTCTCTAGCCCCCACTAGCAATCAGCCCCAGCATTTT	CASSRESLAPTSNQPQHF
NA	NA	TRBV11-2	TRBJ2-3	TGTGCCAGCAACATAGGGGCGGGAAGCACAGATACGCAGTATTTT	CASNIGAGSTDTQYF
NA	NA	TRBV6-1	TRBJ2-7	TGTGCCAGCAGTGAATACGGGGGCGAGCAGTACTTC	CASSEYGGEQYF
NA	NA	TRBV5-1	TRBJ1-1	TGCGCCAGCAGCTCCAACCCCGGGGGGAACACTGAAGCTTTCTTT	CASSSNPGGNTEAFF
NA	TRBD1	TRBV30	TRBJ2-3	TGTGCCTGGAGTAGGGGGCAGGCCCGAGTAGATACGCAGTATTTT	CAWSRGQARVDTQYF
NA	TRBD1	TRBV10-3	TRBJ1-1	TGTGCCATCAGTGAGTCGGTCGGGACAGGGAGGAGGACTGAAGCTTTCTTT	CAISESVGTGRRTEAFF
NA	NA	TRBV3-1/TRBV3-2	TRBJ1-2	TGTGCCAGCAGCCAAGACAGGCGTCTCGGCTACACCTTC	CASSQDRRLGYTF
once	TRBD2	TRBV28	TRBJ2-1	TGTGCCAGCAGCACGGGACTAGCGAGACCCAATGAGCAGTTCTTC	CASSTGLARPNEQFF
NA	TRBD1	TRBV5-4	TRBJ2-3	TGTGCCAGCAGCCGATCCGGACAGGGGTTCACAGATACGCAGTATTTT	CASSRSGQGFTDTQYF
NA	NA	TRBV5-4	TRBJ2-1	TGTGCCAGCAGCTTGGGGTCCAGTTCATACAATGAGCAGTTCTTC	CASSLGSSSYNEQFF
NA	TRBD2	TRBV5-1	TRBJ2-3	TGCGCCAGCAGCTTTAACGGGGGGGCCTCTGGAGATACGCAGTATTTT	CASSFNGGASGDTQYF
NA	NA	TRBV21-1	TRBJ1-6	TGTGCCAGCAGGGTCCACACTCCTCGACGGCGGAGGGTCCTCCACTTT	CASRVHTPRRRRVLHF
NA	NA	TRBV5-4	TRBJ2-7	TGTGCCAGCACCGGAGCCCCCAAGTACGAGCAGTACTTC	CASTGAPKYEQYF
NA	NA	TRBV9	TRBJ2-7	TGTGCCAGCAGCCCTCCGGGACATCCGGACGAGCAGTACTTC	CASSPPGHPDEQYF
NA	TRBD2	TRBV6-5	TRBJ2-2	TGTGCCAGCAGCTTAGCGGGGGGGCAAACCGGGGAGCTGTTTTTT	CASSLAGGQTGELFF
NA	NA	TRBV6-5	TRBJ2-5	TGTGCCAGCAGTTGGGGGCGCCTCCAAGAGACCCAGTACTTC	CASSWGRLQETQYF
NA	NA	TRBV3-1/TRBV3-2	TRBJ2-7	TGTGCCAGCAGCCAAGGGAGATTTCGGGATCCCCGCGAGCAGTACTTC	CASSQGRFRDPREQYF
NA	TRBD1	TRBV10-2	TRBJ1-4	TGCGCCAGCAGTCCCGGGACAGGGGGCCCTAATGAAAAACTGTTTTTT	CASSPGTGGPNEKLFF
NA	NA	TRBV7-3	TRBJ1-2	TGTGCCAGCAGCTTAACATTCGAGACAGACACTAACTATGGCTACACCTTC	CASSLTFETDTNYGYTF
once	TRBD1	TRBV29-1	TRBJ1-3	TGCAGCGCTAGAACAGGGGTAGCCGGAAACACCATATATTTT	CSARTGVAGNTIYF
NA	TRBD2	TRBV6-1	TRBJ2-7	TGTGCCAGCAGTGAAGAGCGGGGCCCCACCTACGAGCAGTACTTC	CASSEERGPTYEQYF
NA	TRBD2	TRBV10-3	TRBJ2-7	TGTGCCATCAAAACTAGCGGGGGAATATACGAGCAGTACTTC	CAIKTSGGIYEQYF
NA	NA	TRBV7-3	TRBJ2-3	TGTGCCAGCAGCCGCGGTGATACGCAGTATTTT	CASSRGDTQYF
NA	NA	TRBV5-5	TRBJ1-1	TGTGCCAGCAGCTTTACCGGGGTTGACACTGAAGCTTTCTTT	CASSFTGVDTEAFF